The 27 T cell receptor beta chains presented below share a single source sample, sequenced in a study of molecular identifiers for immune sequencing clone quantification (dated 2018 in TCRdb). Receptor libraries were prepared by PCR. Sequencing used a NextSeq 500. TCRdb trimmed the raw reads at Q25, called clones with MiXCR and kept productive beta chains. CDR3 protein sequences are deduplicated, and each keeps its most common genes and DNA. The sample table records tens of thousands of distinct CDR3 sequences; roughly 38% of these occur just once. The top ten constitute 3% to 4.5% of the sample. The specimen was naive CD8+ T cells from blood, with Jurkat cell RNA spiked in. This specimen's cell subset or site label, per the study, means: FACS-sorted CD8+CD4-CCR7+CD45RA+ naive T cells. The receptors were sampled from a human donor in good health. Some libraries in this study had Jurkat cell RNA spiked in.

Turning to this clonotype: In this CDR3 the conserved last residue, phenylalanine or tryptophan, is missing, so a read error is likely. The chain employs TRBV6-5 and TRBJ2-3; 10 bases align to TRBD2. Germline V gene lookup returns CDR1 MNHEY and CDR2 SVGAGI. J lost 3 bases, V lost 5 bases, and 14 bases had no gene match. The CDR3 runs 18 residues. The CDR3 region is CASSPMASGRRGTDTQYL. The CDR3 bases are TGTGCCAGCAGTCCTATGGCTAGCGGGAGAAGAGGTACAGATACGCAGTATTTA.

Turning to this clonotype: Here the CDR3 omits its conserved ending phenylalanine or tryptophan, so a read error is the likely source. The chain carries TRBV27 and TRBJ2-1; D remains unclear. The germline CDR1 and CDR2 sequences are MNHEY and SMNVEV (reference sequence). The CDR3 is made up of 13 amino acids. CDR3 in DNA: TGTGCCAGCAGTGCCCACTCCAACAATGAGCAGTTCATC. This codes for CASSAHSNNEQFI.

This clonotype was seen ten or more times. This sequence joins TRBV7-9 and TRBJ2-7, with D unresolved. Deletions cut 5 bases from V and 2 bases from J, with 7 bases between. CDR1 and CDR2 from the germline V gene are SEHNR and FQNEAQ (reference sequence). The CDR3 totals 12 residues. CDR3 residues: CASSRSAYEQYF. The CDR3 DNA reads as TGTGCCAGCAGCCGAAGCGCCTACGAGCAGTACTTC.

The rearrangement joins TRBV2 to TRBJ2-5; weak D call: TRBD1 (6 bases). The ends were cut back, 1 base at V and 2 bases at J, with 20 bases in the middle. This CDR3 contains 18 residues. CDR1 is SNHLY and CDR2 is FYNNEI in the germline V gene. The CDR3 here is CASSEDRTTLTGQETQYF. In DNA form, the CDR3 reads TGTGCCAGCAGTGAAGACCGAACGACCCTGACAGGACAAGAGACCCAGTACTTC.

This sequence joins TRBV6-5 and TRBJ2-3, with 9 bases lining up with TRBD2. Germline V lookup: CDR1 MNHEY, CDR2 SVGAGI. The CDR3 totals 16 residues. Unmatched junction bases numbered 8, after V lost 2 bases and J lost 5 bases. Here the CDR3 reads CASSYPAGGPGDTQYF. CDR3 bases: TGTGCCAGCAGTTACCCGGCGGGAGGGCCTGGAGATACGCAGTATTTT.

The chain recombines TRBV6-2 or TRBV6-3 with TRBJ2-7; TRBD1 matches at 7 bases. Germline V lookup: CDR1 MNHEY, CDR2 SVGEGT. V gave up 4 bases and J gave up 5 bases; unmatched junction bases: 8. The CDR3 length is 14 residues. The CDR3 loop is CASSWTGGLDEQYF. The CDR3 DNA reads TGTGCCAGCAGTTGGACAGGAGGTCTGGACGAGCAGTACTTC.

A remark on this clonotype: With a much larger clone just one base away, this may be a read error. The chain uses TRBV28 and TRBJ1-1; D not certain. The germline CDR1 and CDR2 sequences are MDHEN and SYDVKM. V was pared by 7 bases and J by 5 bases, with 23 bases between. The CDR3 consists of 16 residues. The CDR3 DNA reads as TGTGCCAGCAACCCTAACCTCGGACGGCTTGGGACTGAAGCTTTCTTT. This codes for CASNPNLGRLGTEAFF.

The chain links TRBV11-2 to TRBJ2-1; D possibly corresponds to TRBD1 (5 bases). V gave up 5 bases and J gave up 0 bases, with 8 bases separating them. The CDR3 contains 14 residues. The germline CDR1 and CDR2 sequences are SGHAT and FQNNGV. The CDR3 spells CASSPRASYNEQFF. In DNA form, the CDR3 reads TGTGCCAGCAGCCCCAGGGCCTCCTACAATGAGCAGTTCTTC.

A few counts support this clonotype. The chain is built from TRBV10-2 and TRBJ2-3; D ambiguous. Germline CDR1 and CDR2: WSHSY and SAAADI. The CDR3 runs to 13 residues. The V and J ends lost 2 bases and 5 bases respectively, with 8 bases between them. CDR3 coding DNA: TGCGCCAGCAGTGAGATGTCAGTAGATACGCAGTATTTT. Translated, it gives CASSEMSVDTQYF.

The rearrangement links TRBV12-5 to TRBJ2-1; 7 bases fit TRBD2. V was clipped by 7 bases and J by 0 bases; unmatched bases: 6. Germline V gene lookup returns CDR1 LGHNT and CDR2 FRNRAP. This CDR3 has 15 residues. CDR3 sequence: CASAPGGPSYNEQFF. The CDR3 region has the DNA TGTGCTAGTGCCCCGGGGGGACCCTCCTACAATGAGCAGTTCTTC.

The chain joins TRBV9 to TRBJ2-3; D gene ambiguous. Per germline, CDR1 SGDLS and CDR2 YYNGEE. The CDR3 is 12 residues long. The V end lost 2 bases, the J end lost 6 bases, and 7 bases lay between the germline ends. The CDR3 DNA follows: TGTGCCAGCAGCGTTGGAGTTGATACGCAGTATTTT. Protein: CASSVGVDTQYF.

About this clonotype: At one end, the junction sequence differs from germline, possibly due to a read error. V is TRBV5-1 and J is TRBJ2-7; 7 nucleotides match TRBD2. The CDR3 is 17 residues long. Germline CDR1 and CDR2: SGHRS and YFSETQ. The CDR3, as DNA: TGCGCCAGCAGTTTGACTCCCTATAGCGGGCACTCCTACGAGCGGTACTTC. As protein: CASSLTPYSGHSYERYF.

J is TRBJ2-3 and V is TRBV12-3 or TRBV12-4; 14 positions agree with TRBD2. The CDR3 has 15 residues. The J segment lost 5 bases and the V segment lost 5 bases, leaving 3 bases of the junction unmatched. CDR3 sequence (DNA): TGTGCCAGCAGTAACGGACTAGCGGGAGGAGATACGCAGTATTTT. It codes for CASSNGLAGGDTQYF.

This clonotype was counted a single time. The V call is TRBV7-9, the J call TRBJ1-6; D might be TRBD1 (5 bases). Germline V gene data show CDR1 as SEHNR and CDR2 as FQNEAQ (reference sequence). This CDR3 has 14 amino acids. V gave up 4 bases and J gave up 7 bases, with 11 bases separating them. The CDR3 nucleotides read TGTGCCAGCAGCTCTCGGGGGAAGAATTCACCCCTCCACTTT. Translating gives CASSSRGKNSPLHF.

About this clonotype itself: A much larger clone lies a single base off, so this may be a read error. No conserved phenylalanine or tryptophan is present at the end of the CDR3, so a read error is the likely explanation. CDR3 amino acids: CASSLWDTTDRETQYL. The CDR3 region has the DNA TGTGCCAGCAGTCTATGGGACACGACAGACCGAGAGACCCAGTACTTA. The genes are TRBV12-3 or TRBV12-4 and TRBJ2-5; maybe TRBD1 (6 bases). The CDR3 contains 16 residues. V lost 5 bases to trimming and J lost 4 bases, with 20 bases between them.

This clonotype was counted between two and nine times. The gene calls are TRBV19 and TRBJ2-5; TRBD1 matches at 8 bases. J was trimmed by 1 base and V by 5 bases; bases with no gene match: 6. Germline lookup yields CDR1 LNHDA and CDR2 SQIVND (reference sequence). The CDR3 is 15 residues long. Here the CDR3 reads CASSRTGLVQETQYF. The CDR3 DNA reads TGTGCCAGTAGTCGGACAGGGTTGGTCCAAGAGACCCAGTACTTC.

The V and J genes are TRBV28 and TRBJ2-1; 10 bases align to TRBD2. Trimming took 4 bases from V and 8 from J; bases not matched to a gene: 8. This CDR3 contains 15 residues. Germline CDR1 reads MDHEN; CDR2 reads SYDVKM. The DNA for the CDR3 is TGTGCCAGCAGTTATCTAGCGGGAGTGATGGATGAGCAGTTCTTC. This codes for CASSYLAGVMDEQFF.

The chain recombines TRBV12-3 or TRBV12-4 with TRBJ2-7; no reliable D call. The CDR3 totals 12 residues. Deletions cut 2 bases from V and 4 bases from J, with 6 bases between. The CDR3 reads CASSLPKYEQYF. The CDR3 DNA reads as TGTGCCAGCAGTTTACCAAAGTACGAGCAGTACTTC.

This clonotype was picked up many times. The chain links TRBV6-2 or TRBV6-3 to TRBJ2-5; D is perhaps TRBD1 (6 bases). V was trimmed by 0 bases and J by 5 bases, leaving 10 bases between them. Germline V lookup: CDR1 MNHEY, CDR2 SVGEGT. The CDR3 spans 14 residues. CDR3 residues: CASSYSSGEETQYF. The CDR3 DNA is TGTGCCAGCAGTTACTCGTCAGGGGAGGAGACCCAGTACTTC.

This clonotype appeared a few times. The chain uses TRBV28 and TRBJ2-3; no definite D call. Trimming left V 5 bases short and J 2 bases short, with 23 bases between. Germline V CDR1 and CDR2: MDHEN, SYDVKM. The CDR3 runs to 18 residues. The CDR3 DNA is TGTGCCAGCAGTCTCCCCTCCTCTGGTGTGGGCTACACAGATACGCAGTATTTT. Protein: CASSLPSSGVGYTDTQYF.

In its sample, this clonotype is medium-sized. The chain recombines TRBV28 with TRBJ2-3; D is undetermined. The CDR3 spans 15 residues. Trimming left V 5 bases short and J 0 bases short, with 12 bases between. Per the germline V gene, CDR1 is MDHEN and CDR2 is SYDVKM. The CDR3 loop is CASSEAFLSTDTQYF. The DNA of the CDR3 is TGTGCCAGCAGTGAAGCGTTTCTTAGCACAGATACGCAGTATTTT.

In its sample, this clonotype was seen a few times. The chain links TRBV20-1 to TRBJ1-5, with 8 positions matching TRBD1. The CDR3 runs 14 residues. Germline V gene data show CDR1 as DFQATT and CDR2 as SNEGSKA (reference sequence). V trimming: 7 bases; J trimming: 2 bases; junction bases outside the gene matches: 7. CDR3 sequence reads: CSVMDRVGNQPQHF. The CDR3, as DNA: TGCAGTGTAATGGACAGGGTCGGCAATCAGCCCCAGCATTTT.

V is TRBV28 and J is TRBJ2-3; 9 nucleotides agree with TRBD2. The ends lost 4 bases at V and 7 bases at J; junction bases unmatched: 6. In germline, CDR1 is MDHEN, CDR2 SYDVKM. The CDR3 runs to 14 residues. The CDR3 loop reads CASSSLSGRHTQYF. The CDR3 DNA reads TGTGCCAGCAGTTCCCTTAGCGGGAGACATACGCAGTATTTT.

In its sample, this clonotype was seen many times. This chain connects TRBV5-6 to TRBJ2-1, with 11 nucleotides matching TRBD2. CDR1 and CDR2 from the germline V gene are SGHDT and YYEEEE. V trimming: 5 bases; J trimming: 12 bases; junction bases outside the gene matches: 10. This CDR3 is built from 14 residues. The CDR3 nucleotides read TGTGCCAGCAGTCCCGGGACTAGCGGAACCAGGCAGTTCTTC. Its protein is CASSPGTSGTRQFF.

About this clonotype itself: A much larger clone lies one base from this, so it may be a read error. The V call is TRBV20-1, the J call TRBJ2-1, with TRBD1 as a possible D gene (5 bases). Germline CDR1 is DFQATT and CDR2 is SNEGSKA (reference sequence). This CDR3 is 16 amino acids long. Trimming cost V 1 base and J 7 bases, with 20 bases left between them. The CDR3 DNA reads as TGCAGTGCTAGAGCCCTTGAGACAGTAAAGGGTAATGAGCAGTTCTTC. Translated: CSARALETVKGNEQFF.

This clonotype showed up just once. Just one base apart from a much larger clone, this may be a read error. The chain uses TRBV27 and TRBJ2-3; the D gene could be TRBD1 or TRBD2 (6 bases each). This CDR3 is built from 15 residues. The germline V gene has CDR1 MNHEY and CDR2 SMNVEV (reference sequence). CDR3 bases: TGTGCCAGCAGTATAAACAGGGACTTCACAGATACGCAGAATTTT. Protein: CASSINRDFTDTQNF.

Comments on this clonotype: The germline gene is not matched at one end of the junction; a read error may be the cause. The V call is TRBV27, the J call TRBJ2-7; no clear D gene. The germline V gene encodes CDR1 MNHEY and CDR2 SMNVEV (reference sequence). The CDR3 totals 15 residues. The DNA of the CDR3 is TGTGCCAGCAGTCCCAAGGCCTACCAGAAGTACGAGCAGTCATTC. Residues: CASSPKAYQKYEQSF.